The 12 T cell receptor beta chains below come from one sample, sequenced in a study of cytomegalovirus exposure and HLA in healthy donors (dated by TCRdb to between 2016 and 2019). The library came from the immunoSEQ multiplex PCR assay. For the multiplex PCR, a mixture combining 60 forward primers for TCR Vbeta segments and 13 reverse primers for TCR Jbeta segments was used. This immuneACCESS table, as held by TCRdb, lists in-frame sequences with V and J called but not all clones. Of the missing ones, under half trace to an unresolved V gene in checked studies; the others have no known cause. The table for this sample lists roughly 150,000 clones; about 80% of them were counted only once. The leading ten clones occupy over 2% of the sample. Specimen: PBMCs. These receptors were taken from a man aged 25-45 years in good health and CMV-seronegative.

This chain links TRBV18 with TRBJ1-5; D perhaps matches TRBD1 (6 bases). Trimming shortened V by 1 base and J by 4 bases, and 17 bases separated the two germline ends. The CDR3 totals 17 residues. CDR1 and CDR2 (germline): KGHSH, LQKENI. CDR3 sequence: CASSPRGTPSPNQPQHF. The DNA of the CDR3 is TGTGCCAGCTCACCACGAGGGACACCGTCGCCGAATCAGCCCCAGCATTTT.

This clone was picked up one time. CDR3 amino acids: CATSRDSGFWETQYF. The CDR3 DNA reads TGTGCCACCAGCAGAGATTCGGGTTTTTGGGAGACCCAGTACTTC. The gene calls are TRBV15 and TRBJ2-5; unclear D gene. V was cut by 0 bases and J by 5 bases, with 13 bases left in between. Germline lookup yields CDR1 LNHNV and CDR2 YYDKDF (reference sequence). The length of the CDR3 is 15 residues.

This clone was recorded a few times. The chain couples TRBV2 to TRBJ2-7, with D uncertain. Trimming cost V 5 bases and J 3 bases, with 5 bases left between them. The CDR3 totals 11 residues. CDR1 and CDR2 (germline): SNHLY, FYNNEI. Here the CDR3 reads CASSPRYEQYF. The DNA of the CDR3 is TGTGCCAGCAGTCCCCGCTACGAGCAGTACTTC.

The chain joins TRBV30 to TRBJ2-3; D might be TRBD1 (5 bases). The CDR3 runs 13 residues. Germline CDR1 and CDR2: GTSNPN and SVGIG (reference sequence). V was cut by 1 base and J by 5 bases, with 10 bases left in between. The CDR3, as DNA: TGTGCCTGGAGTGAAGGGGCCAGAGATACGCAGTATTTT. It encodes CAWSEGARDTQYF.

The rearrangement joins TRBV29-1 to TRBJ2-3; TRBD2 might be the D (6 bases). CDR1 and CDR2 (germline): SQVTM, ANQGSEA. This CDR3 contains 14 residues. The germline V and J ends were trimmed by 3 bases and 2 bases, with 12 bases remaining between them. For the CDR3, the DNA is TGCAGCGTTGAGGGACTTCCAAACACAGATACGCAGTATTTT. The encoded protein is CSVEGLPNTDTQYF.

The rearrangement uses TRBV7-2 and TRBJ2-2, with TRBD2 matching over 12 bases. Germline V gene sequence: CDR1 SGHTA, CDR2 FQGNSA. J lost 6 bases, V lost 6 bases, and 8 bases had no gene match. The CDR3 loop spans 16 amino acids. The CDR3 coding sequence is TGTGCCAGCAGTCTTACTAGCGGGAGGATTGCCGGGGAGCTGTTTTTT. It yields the protein CASSLTSGRIAGELFF.

This clone occurred a few times. The chain recombines TRBV7-9 with TRBJ1-1, with 8 positions matching TRBD1. Germline loops: CDR1 SEHNR, CDR2 FQNEAQ (reference sequence). V was pared by 3 bases and J by 5 bases, with 5 bases of the junction left unmatched. The CDR3 has 14 amino acids. CDR3 DNA sequence: TGTGCCAGCAGCTTCATCCGGACAGGGACTGAAGCTTTCTTT. This gives the protein CASSFIRTGTEAFF.

The V gene is TRBV30, the J gene TRBJ2-3; D ambiguous. Between the trimmed V and J ends, which lost 2 bases and 8 bases, there was a span of 14 bases. The germline V gene encodes CDR1 GTSNPN and CDR2 SVGIG (reference sequence). The CDR3 spans 13 residues. This CDR3 is CAWSNRKSGTQYF. The CDR3 coding sequence is TGTGCCTGGAGTAATCGAAAATCCGGTACGCAGTATTTT.

This clone has a handful of counts. The V gene is TRBV4-1, the J gene TRBJ2-1; possibly TRBD2 for D (5 bases). V lost 3 bases, J lost 5 bases, and 17 bases lay in between. The CDR3 is 16 residues long. The V gene's germline CDR1 is MGHRA and CDR2 YSYEKL. DNA for the CDR3: TGCGCCAGCAGCCACCCACCCTCGGGGTCCGACAATGAGCAGTTCTTC. Translation gives CASSHPPSGSDNEQFF.

This chain connects TRBV6-1 to TRBJ1-5; possibly TRBD1 for D (5 bases). Trimming left V 10 bases short and J 7 bases short, with 14 bases between. Per the germline V gene, CDR1 is MNHNS and CDR2 is SASEGT. This CDR3 is built from 12 residues. The CDR3 protein is CATSNGGQPQHF. The CDR3 DNA reads as TGTGCCACTTCCAACGGGGGGCAGCCCCAGCATTTT.

This clone was detected a few times. The CDR3 DNA reads as TGTGCCAGTCACCGGGACAGATACAATGAGCAGTTCTTC. Encoded protein: CASHRDRYNEQFF. The gene calls are TRBV6-5 and TRBJ2-1, with TRBD1 identical over 7 bases. With V trimmed by 9 bases and J by 4 bases, 6 bases remained unmatched. Germline values: CDR1 MNHEY, CDR2 SVGAGI. This CDR3 comprises 13 residues.

This rearrangement joins TRBV21-1 to TRBJ1-5; the D call of TRBD1 is as the table states it, not checked on the DNA. TRBV21-1 is labeled a pseudogene. The CDR3 has 13 amino acids. The CDR3 DNA reads as TGTGCCAGCAGCAAAGGACAGGGTCAGCCCCAGCATTTT. Residues: CASSKGQGQPQHF.